This T cell receptor (beta chain) was profiled in a study of Ad26.COV2.S vaccination and SARS-CoV-2 variants. Study findings and constraints: Considerable breadth of spike-specific CD8+ and CD4+ T cell responses has reportedly been documented following vaccination. The analyses of TCR breadth and depth may have understated the size of total T cell responses.

A remark on this clone: Its antigen is unidentified.

The length of the CDR3 is 16 residues. V was trimmed by 1 base and J by 3 bases, leaving 13 bases between them. CDR1 is MNHNS and CDR2 is SASEGT in the germline V gene. Assay: immunoSEQ multiplex PCR; the TCRdb copy retains only in-frame clones and omits some. This sample has about 420,000 clones, with roughly 90% found just once. Stated treatment: some 20 received Ad26.COV2.S at low or high dose, single or two shots; several received placebo; per-sample allocation not given. Day 63 after the first vaccine or placebo injection was the time point for sampling. The study used a vaccine consisting of an Ad26 vector that expressed Wuhan-strain SARS-CoV-2 spike.

The clonotype originates from a person aged 18-60 years who received the Ad26.COV2.S COVID-19 vaccine or a placebo. The chain recombines TRBV6-1 with TRBJ1-5, with a weak D call TRBD1 (6 bases). This specimen consisted of peripheral blood, obtained in a trial of Ad26.COV2.S vaccine versus placebo. The CDR3 loop is CASSEGRQVINQPQHF. DNA for the CDR3: TGTGCCAGCAGTGAAGGGAGACAGGTTATCAATCAGCCCCAGCATTTT.